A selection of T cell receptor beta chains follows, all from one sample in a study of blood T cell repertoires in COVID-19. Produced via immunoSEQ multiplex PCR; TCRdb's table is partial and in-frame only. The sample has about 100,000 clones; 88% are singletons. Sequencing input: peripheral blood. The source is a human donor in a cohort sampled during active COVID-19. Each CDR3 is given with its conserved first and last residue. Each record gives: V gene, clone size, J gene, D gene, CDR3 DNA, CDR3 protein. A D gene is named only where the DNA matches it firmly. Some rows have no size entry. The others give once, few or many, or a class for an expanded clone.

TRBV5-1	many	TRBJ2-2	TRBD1	TGCGCCAGCAGCCCTGCGGGACAGGGGATCGGCGGGGAGCTGTTTTTT	CASSPAGQGIGGELFF
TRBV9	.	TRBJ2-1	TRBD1	TGTGCCAGCAGCGGGGGACAGGGTAATGAGCAGTTCTTC	CASSGGQGNEQFF
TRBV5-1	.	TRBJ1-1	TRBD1	TGCGCCAGCAGCCGGGACAGGGAGGGAATGAACACTGAAGCTTTCTTT	CASSRDREGMNTEAFF
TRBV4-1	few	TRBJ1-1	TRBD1	TGCGCCAGCAGCCAACCGCAGGGGGGCATGAACACTGAAGCTTTCTTT	CASSQPQGGMNTEAFF
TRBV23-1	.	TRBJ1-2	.	TGCGCCAGCAGTCCCGGGGAGCTCCCTCCGGAGGGTAATGGAATAGACTATGGCTACACCTTC	CASSPGELPPEGNGIDYGYTF
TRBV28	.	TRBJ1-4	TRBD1	TGTGCCAGCAGCTCGTACCCCACCGGGACAGGGACCGGCCGTTCTAATGAAAAACTGTTTTTT	CASSSYPTGTGTGRSNEKLFF
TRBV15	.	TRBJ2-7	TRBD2	TGTGCCACCAGCAACCCGACTAGCGGGAGGGCCTACGAGCAGTACTTC	CATSNPTSGRAYEQYF
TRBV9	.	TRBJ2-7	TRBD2	TGTGCCAGCAGCGTAGAGAGCGGGGGTACCTACGAGCAGTACTTC	CASSVESGGTYEQYF
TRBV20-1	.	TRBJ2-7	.	TGCAGTGCCGCAGACTCCTACGAGCAGTACTTC	CSAADSYEQYF
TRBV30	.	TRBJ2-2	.	TGTGCCTGGAGTCACACGACCGGGGAGCTGTTTTTT	CAWSHTTGELFF
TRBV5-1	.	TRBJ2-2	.	TGCGCCAGCAGCTTGACTAGTCGGGACACCGGGGAGCTGTTTTTT	CASSLTSRDTGELFF
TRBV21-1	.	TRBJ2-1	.	TGTGCCAGCCCCAAGGGGGCGACAAACAATGAGCAGTTCTTC	CASPKGATNNEQFF
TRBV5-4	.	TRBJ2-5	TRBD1	TGTGCCAGCAGCAGATCCGGGACAGGGGGAGGAGAGACCCAGTACTTC	CASSRSGTGGGETQYF
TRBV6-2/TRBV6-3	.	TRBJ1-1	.	TGTGCCAGCAGTTACCCCGTGGACAGAAAGACTGAAGCTTTCTTT	CASSYPVDRKTEAFF
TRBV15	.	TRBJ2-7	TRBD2	TGTGCCACCAGCAGAGATAGAGGGCGGGAGGTGGGATCCTACGAGCAGTACTTC	CATSRDRGREVGSYEQYF
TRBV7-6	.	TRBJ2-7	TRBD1	TGTGCCAGCAGCTTAGACAGGGGCTCGTTGAACGAGCAGTACTTC	CASSLDRGSLNEQYF
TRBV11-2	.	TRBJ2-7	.	TGTGCCACCGGGAGTTTTGAGCAACCCTACGAGCAGTACTTC	CATGSFEQPYEQYF
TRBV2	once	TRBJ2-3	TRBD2	TGTGCCAGCATACGAACTAGCGGCACAGATACGCAGTATTTT	CASIRTSGTDTQYF
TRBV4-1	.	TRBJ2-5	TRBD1	TGCGCCAGCAGCCAAGCCGGGACAGTAAAAGAGACCCAGTACTTC	CASSQAGTVKETQYF
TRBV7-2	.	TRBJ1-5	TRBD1	TGTGCCAGCAGCTTAGGACAGGGGGGTCAGCCCCAGCATTTT	CASSLGQGGQPQHF
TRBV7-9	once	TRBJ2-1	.	TGTGCTCTGCGGGCGGACGCCTACAATGAGCAGTTCTTC	CALRADAYNEQFF
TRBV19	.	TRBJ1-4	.	TGTGCCAGTAGTATTCAAACAGCAACTAATGAAAAACTGTTTTTT	CASSIQTATNEKLFF
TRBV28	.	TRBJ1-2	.	TGTGCCAGCAGCGACTATGGCTACACCTTC	CASSDYGYTF
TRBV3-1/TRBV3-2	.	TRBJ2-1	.	TGTGCCAGCAGCCAAGGAGGCACATCCTACAATGAGCAGTTCTTC	CASSQGGTSYNEQFF
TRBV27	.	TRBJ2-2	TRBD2	TGTGCCAGCAGTTTATTGACTAGCGGGGGGGCCGGTACCGGGGAGCTGTTTTTT	CASSLLTSGGAGTGELFF
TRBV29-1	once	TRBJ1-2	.	TGCAGCGCCGTCCTATGGGCGGCCGAGGGCTATGGCTACACCTTC	CSAVLWAAEGYGYTF
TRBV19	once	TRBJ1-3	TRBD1	TGTGCCAGTAGTTCGCGGGGACAGAGATGGGGAAACACCATATATTTT	CASSSRGQRWGNTIYF
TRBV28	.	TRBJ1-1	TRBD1	TGTGCCAGCAGTTTTCGGGACAGGGAAGCTTTCTTT	CASSFRDREAFF
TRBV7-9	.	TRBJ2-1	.	TGTGCCAGCAGCTTAGTTTCTCTAGCGAGTGAGCAGTTCTTC	CASSLVSLASEQFF
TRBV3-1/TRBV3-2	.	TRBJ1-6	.	TGTGCCAGCAGCCAAGATTGGGCCGGGAAAGGTTCACCCCTCCACTTT	CASSQDWAGKGSPLHF
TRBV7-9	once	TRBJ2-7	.	TGTGCCAGCAGCCCCAGGGGCGCTTTGTACGAGCAGTACTTC	CASSPRGALYEQYF
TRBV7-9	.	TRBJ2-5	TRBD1	TGTGCCAGCAGCCAGGGACAGCTAACCCAAGAGACCCAGTACTTC	CASSQGQLTQETQYF
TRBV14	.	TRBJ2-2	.	TGTGCCAGCAGCCTGGGACAGAACACCGGGGAGCTGTTTTTT	CASSLGQNTGELFF
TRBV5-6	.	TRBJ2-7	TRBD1	TGTGCCAGCAGCCTACCTACAGGGGCCTACGAGCAGTACTTC	CASSLPTGAYEQYF
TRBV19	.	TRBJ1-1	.	TGTGCCAGTAGGAATACGGGGATTTGGAGCCTCATGAACACTGAAGCTTTCTTT	CASRNTGIWSLMNTEAFF
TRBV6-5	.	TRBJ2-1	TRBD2	TGTGCCAGCAGCCTCACTAGCGGGGGTTACAATGAGCAGTTCTTC	CASSLTSGGYNEQFF
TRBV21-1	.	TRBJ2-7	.	TGTGCCAGCAGCAAAGGCCGGACTAGCGGGAGAAGCGAGCAGTACTTC	CASSKGRTSGRSEQYF
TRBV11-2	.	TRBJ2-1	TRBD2	TGTGCCAGCAGCCCTGGGGGGGCTAGCGGGCAGAACGGTGAGCAGTTCTTC	CASSPGGASGQNGEQFF
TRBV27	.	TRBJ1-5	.	TGTGCCAGCAGTTTCAAGCCGGGAGCTCAGCCCCAGCATTTT	CASSFKPGAQPQHF
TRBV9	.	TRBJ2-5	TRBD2	TGTGCCAGCAGCGTATCAGCGGGAGGGGGGAGGATGGAGACCCAGTACTTC	CASSVSAGGGRMETQYF
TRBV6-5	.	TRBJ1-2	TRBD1	TGTGCCAGCAGCGATACAGGGGGCGCCTTCTATGGCTACACCTTC	CASSDTGGAFYGYTF
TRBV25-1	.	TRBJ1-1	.	TGTGCCAGCAGGGTGACAGGAAACACTGAAGCTTTCTTT	CASRVTGNTEAFF